These 10 T cell receptor beta chains originate from one sample sequenced in a study of cytomegalovirus exposure and HLA in healthy donors. Vbeta (60) and Jbeta (13) primers were used in the PCR. Sequencing used immunoSEQ multiplex PCR; TCRdb keeps in-frame clones, though not all of them. The sample has some 150,000 clones; 65% to 85% are singletons. Sequenced: PBMCs. These TCRs come from a male donor in good health and CMV-seronegative.

The chain links TRBV5-4 to TRBJ2-5, with TRBD1 identical over 7 bases. The CDR3 loop spans 16 amino acids. CDR1 SGHNT and CDR2 YYREEE come from the germline V gene (reference sequence). V was pared by 0 bases and J by 3 bases, with 8 bases of the junction left unmatched. CDR3 sequence: CASSLAFRTGEETQYF. As DNA, the CDR3 is TGTGCCAGCAGCTTGGCCTTTCGAACAGGGGAAGAGACCCAGTACTTC.

This clone was counted between two and nine times. The CDR3 coding sequence is TGTGCCAGTAATCTACAGGGTTCCCACGAGCAGTACTTC. Translated: CASNLQGSHEQYF. The gene calls are TRBV19 and TRBJ2-7, with a possible D match to TRBD1 (6 bases). Trimming cost V 7 bases and J 5 bases, with 15 bases left between them. This CDR3 is built from 13 residues. Germline CDR1 and CDR2: LNHDA and SQIVND (reference sequence).

The chain employs TRBV9 and TRBJ2-7; TRBD1 aligns across 9 bases. This CDR3 spans 15 amino acids. Germline lookup yields CDR1 SGDLS and CDR2 YYNGEE. V shed 2 bases, J shed 3 bases, and the junction held 6 bases outside the gene matches. The CDR3 spells CASSVGQGNGYEQYF. CDR3 coding DNA: TGTGCCAGCAGCGTGGGACAGGGAAATGGCTACGAGCAGTACTTC.

The chain has TRBV4-1 and TRBJ2-7; 10 bases line up with TRBD1. Germline V gene data show CDR1 as MGHRA and CDR2 as YSYEKL. Trimming at V came to 3 bases and at J to 0 bases, leaving 2 bases not matched to a gene. The CDR3 length is 15 residues. The CDR3 loop reads CASSQRTGGSYEQYF. CDR3 in DNA: TGCGCCAGCAGCCAGAGGACAGGGGGCTCCTACGAGCAGTACTTC.

The chain couples TRBV7-6 to TRBJ2-3, with D possibly TRBD1 on 6 matching bases. The V gene's germline CDR1 is SGHVS and CDR2 FNYEAQ. The CDR3 has 15 residues. Trimming stripped 4 bases from V and 3 bases from J, with 14 bases between. The CDR3 here is CASSSTGLGTDTQYF. CDR3 DNA: TGTGCCAGCAGCTCGACAGGTTTAGGGACAGATACGCAGTATTTT.

This chain connects TRBV14 to TRBJ1-1; D remains unclear. There are 14 residues in the CDR3. The germline V gene has CDR1 SGHDN and CDR2 FVKESK. V shed 2 bases and J shed 5 bases, with 12 bases lying between them. The CDR3 sequence: CASSQNRVVTEAFF. CDR3 sequence (DNA): TGTGCCAGCAGCCAAAACCGGGTCGTTACTGAAGCTTTCTTT.

The chain links TRBV6-5 to TRBJ1-2, with TRBD1 identical over 7 bases. This CDR3 spans 12 amino acids. CDR1 is MNHEY, CDR2 SVGAGI, per germline. Trimming at V came to 10 bases and at J to 4 bases, leaving 6 bases not matched to a gene. CDR3 bases: TGTGCCACGGCCAGGGGGACCTATGGCTACACCTTC. This gives the protein CATARGTYGYTF.

The chain links TRBV5-5 to TRBJ1-1; no reliable D call. CDR1 and CDR2 (germline): SGHKS, YYEKEE (reference sequence). V lost 5 bases to trimming and J lost 1 base, with 21 bases between them. The CDR3 is made up of 17 amino acids. The CDR3 coding sequence is TGTGCCAGCAGTTATGGGTACATCCGACAACCGAACACTGAAGCTTTCTTT. Its protein is CASSYGYIRQPNTEAFF.

This chain links TRBV2 with TRBJ1-2, with D hard to call. CDR3 length: 15 amino acids. Trimming removed 11 bases at V and 0 bases at J, with 19 bases between. Germline V gene sequence: CDR1 SNHLY, CDR2 FYNNEI. The CDR3 region is CAEDGPHGANYGYTF. The DNA for the CDR3 is TGTGCCGAAGACGGACCGCACGGGGCTAACTATGGCTACACCTTC.

The chain has TRBV5-1 and TRBJ1-1; no definite D call. CDR3 length: 15 residues. Germline values: CDR1 SGHRS, CDR2 YFSETQ. Trimming removed 2 bases at V and 1 base at J, with 12 bases between. The CDR3 bases are TGCGCCAGCAGCTTCCCCCTGGGCAGGAACACTGAAGCTTTCTTT. Residues: CASSFPLGRNTEAFF. Full variable domain (remainder filled in from reference TRBV5-1 and TRBJ1-1): KAGVTQTPRYLIKTRGQQVTLSCSPISGHRSVSWYQQTPGQGLQFLFEYFSETQRNKGNFPGRFSGRQFSNSRSEMNVSTLELGDSALYLCASSFPLGRNTEAFFGQGTRLTVV.